The clone carrying this T cell receptor beta chain turned up a few times. The antigen is undetermined. The TCRbeta library was prepared with unique molecular identifiers. In TCRdb, the PCR reads were re-called with MiXCR into one record per CDR3 protein. Of 500,000 to 650,000 distinct CDR3 sequences in the sample, roughly 13% were seen once. The data were taken from a study of T-cell reconstitution after alpha-beta-depleted transplantation in children. General study results and limits: Reportedly, only several hundred clones from non-depleted graft cells drove alpha-beta T-cell counts at about two months.

This specimen consisted of PBMCs, mostly from graft donor cells, obtained 360 days after TCRalphabeta/CD19-depleted stem cell transplant. The sequence was obtained from a male patient aged 10 to 17 who had a stem cell transplant for acute myeloid leukemia, so the T cells may come from the graft donor.

CDR3 amino acids: CASGIAGGSSYNEQFF. The CDR3 DNA reads as TGTGCCAGCGGAATAGCTGGTGGGAGCTCCTACAATGAGCAGTTCTTC. The rearrangement links TRBV12-3 or TRBV12-4 to TRBJ2-1; tentative D call: TRBD2 (5 bases). The CDR3 is 16 amino acids. The V end lost 8 bases, the J end lost 0 bases, and 17 bases lay between the germline ends.